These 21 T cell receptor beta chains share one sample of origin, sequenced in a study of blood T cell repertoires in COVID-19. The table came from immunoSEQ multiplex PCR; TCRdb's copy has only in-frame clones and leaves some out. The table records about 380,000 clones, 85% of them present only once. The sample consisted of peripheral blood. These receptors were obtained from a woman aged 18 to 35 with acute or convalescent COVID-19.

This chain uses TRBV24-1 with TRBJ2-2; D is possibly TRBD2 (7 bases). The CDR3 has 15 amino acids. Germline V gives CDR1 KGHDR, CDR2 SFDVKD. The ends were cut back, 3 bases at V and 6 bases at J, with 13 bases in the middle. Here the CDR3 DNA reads TGTGCCACCAGTGATCGGGGGGCGCCGCCCGGGGAGCTGTTTTTT. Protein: CATSDRGAPPGELFF.

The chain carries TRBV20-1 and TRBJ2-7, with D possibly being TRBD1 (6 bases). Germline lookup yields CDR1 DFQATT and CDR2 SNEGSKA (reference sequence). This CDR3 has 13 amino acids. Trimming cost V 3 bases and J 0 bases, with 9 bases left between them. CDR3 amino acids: CSASRTASYEQYF. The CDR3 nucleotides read TGCAGTGCTAGTCGGACAGCCTCCTACGAGCAGTACTTC.

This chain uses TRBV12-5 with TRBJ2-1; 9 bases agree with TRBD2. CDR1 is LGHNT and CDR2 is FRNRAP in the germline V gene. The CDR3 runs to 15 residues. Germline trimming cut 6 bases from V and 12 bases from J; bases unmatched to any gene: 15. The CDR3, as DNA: TGTGCTAGTGGCCTACCGGGACTAGCAGCCCCGGGGCAGTTCTTC. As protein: CASGLPGLAAPGQFF. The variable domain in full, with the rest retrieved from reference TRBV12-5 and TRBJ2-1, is DARVTQTPRHKVTEMGQEVTMRCQPILGHNTVFWYRQTMMQGLELLAYFRNRAPLDDSGMPKDRFSAEMPDATLATLKIQPSEPRDSAVYFCASGLPGLAAPGQFFGPGTRLTVL.

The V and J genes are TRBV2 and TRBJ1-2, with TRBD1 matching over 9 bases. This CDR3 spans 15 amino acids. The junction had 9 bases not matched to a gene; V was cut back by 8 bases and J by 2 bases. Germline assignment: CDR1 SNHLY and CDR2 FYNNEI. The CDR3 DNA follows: TGTGCCAGCCGTTATCCGGGACAGGGCAACTATGGCTACACCTTC. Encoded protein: CASRYPGQGNYGYTF.

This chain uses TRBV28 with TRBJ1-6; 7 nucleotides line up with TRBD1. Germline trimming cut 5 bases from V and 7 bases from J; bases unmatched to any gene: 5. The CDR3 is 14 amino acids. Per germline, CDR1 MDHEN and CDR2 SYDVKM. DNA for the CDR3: TGTGCCAGCAGTCCCCCGGACAGGAATTCACCCCTCCACTTT. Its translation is CASSPPDRNSPLHF.

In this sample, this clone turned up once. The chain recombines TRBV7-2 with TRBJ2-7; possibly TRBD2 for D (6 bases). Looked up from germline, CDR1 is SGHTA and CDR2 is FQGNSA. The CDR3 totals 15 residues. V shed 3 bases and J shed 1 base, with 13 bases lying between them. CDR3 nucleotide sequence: TGTGCCAGCAGCTTTGATTCTGCGGGATCCTACGAGCAGTACTTC. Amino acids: CASSFDSAGSYEQYF.

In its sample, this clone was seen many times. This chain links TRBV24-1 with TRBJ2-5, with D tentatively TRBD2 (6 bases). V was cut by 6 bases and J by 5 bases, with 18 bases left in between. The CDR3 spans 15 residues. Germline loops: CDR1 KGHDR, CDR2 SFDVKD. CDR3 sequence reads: CATSPGLQGGETQYF. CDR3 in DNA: TGTGCCACCAGTCCGGGACTCCAAGGCGGCGAGACCCAGTACTTC.

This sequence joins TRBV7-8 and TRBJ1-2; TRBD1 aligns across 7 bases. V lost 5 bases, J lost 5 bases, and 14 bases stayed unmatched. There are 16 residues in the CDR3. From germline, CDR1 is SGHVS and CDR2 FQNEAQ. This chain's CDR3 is CASSLQETGSGYGYTF. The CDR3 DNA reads TGTGCCAGCAGCCTGCAAGAGACAGGGAGTGGGTATGGCTACACCTTC. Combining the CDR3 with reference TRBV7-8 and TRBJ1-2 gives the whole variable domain GAGVSQSPRYKVAKRGQDVALRCDPISGHVSLFWYQQALGQGPEFLTYFQNEAQLDKSGLPSDRFFAERPEGSVSTLKIQRTQQEDSAVYLCASSLQETGSGYGYTFGSGTRLTVV.

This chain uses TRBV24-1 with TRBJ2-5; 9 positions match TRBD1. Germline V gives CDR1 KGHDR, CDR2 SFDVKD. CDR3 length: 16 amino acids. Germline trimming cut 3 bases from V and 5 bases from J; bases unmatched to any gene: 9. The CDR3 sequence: CATSDRTGDSWETQYF. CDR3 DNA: TGTGCCACCAGTGATCGGACAGGGGATAGCTGGGAGACCCAGTACTTC.

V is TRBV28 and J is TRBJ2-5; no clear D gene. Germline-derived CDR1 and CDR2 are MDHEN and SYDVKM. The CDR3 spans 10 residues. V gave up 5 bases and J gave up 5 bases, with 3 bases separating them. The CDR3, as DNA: TGTGCCAGCAGTCGGGAGACCCAGTACTTC. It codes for CASSRETQYF. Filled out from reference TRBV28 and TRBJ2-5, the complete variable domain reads DVKVTQSSRYLVKRTGEKVFLECVQDMDHENMFWYRQDPGLGLRLIYFSYDVKMKEKGDIPEGYSVSREKKERFSLILESASTNQTSMYLCASSRETQYFGPGTRLLVL.

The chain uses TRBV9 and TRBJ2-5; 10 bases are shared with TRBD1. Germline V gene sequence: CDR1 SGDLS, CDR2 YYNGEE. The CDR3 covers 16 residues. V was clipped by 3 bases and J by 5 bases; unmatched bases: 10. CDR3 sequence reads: CASSGPRDRGGETQYF. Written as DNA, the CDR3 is TGTGCCAGCAGCGGGCCCCGGGACAGGGGAGGGGAGACCCAGTACTTC.

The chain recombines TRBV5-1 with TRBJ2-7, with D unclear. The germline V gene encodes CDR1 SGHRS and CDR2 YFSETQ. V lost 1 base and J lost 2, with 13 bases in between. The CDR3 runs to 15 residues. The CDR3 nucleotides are TGCGCCAGCAGCTTGAACGGCCTGAGCGCCTACGAGCAGTACTTC. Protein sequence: CASSLNGLSAYEQYF. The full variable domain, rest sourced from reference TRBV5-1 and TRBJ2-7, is KAGVTQTPRYLIKTRGQQVTLSCSPISGHRSVSWYQQTPGQGLQFLFEYFSETQRNKGNFPGRFSGRQFSNSRSEMNVSTLELGDSALYLCASSLNGLSAYEQYFGPGTRLTVT.

CDR3 amino acids: CASSTDAQPQHF. CDR3 DNA sequence: TGTGCCAGCAGCACAGATGCTCAGCCCCAGCATTTT. The V gene is TRBV11-2, the J gene TRBJ1-5; D is undetermined. This CDR3 contains 12 residues. The germline V and J ends were trimmed by 5 bases and 6 bases, with 8 bases remaining between them. Germline CDR1 SGHAT, CDR2 FQNNGV. The whole variable domain, filled in from reference TRBV11-2 and TRBJ1-5, reads EAGVAQSPRYKIIEKRQSVAFWCNPISGHATLYWYQQILGQGPKLLIQFQNNGVVDDSQLPKDRFSAERLKGVDSTLKIQPAKLEDSAVYLCASSTDAQPQHFGDGTRLSIL.

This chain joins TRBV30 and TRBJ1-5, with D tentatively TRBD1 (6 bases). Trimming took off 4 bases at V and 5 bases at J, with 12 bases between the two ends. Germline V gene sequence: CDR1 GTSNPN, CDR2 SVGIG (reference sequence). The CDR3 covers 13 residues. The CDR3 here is CAWKGGADQPQHF. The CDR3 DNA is TGTGCCTGGAAGGGGGGGGCGGATCAGCCCCAGCATTTT.

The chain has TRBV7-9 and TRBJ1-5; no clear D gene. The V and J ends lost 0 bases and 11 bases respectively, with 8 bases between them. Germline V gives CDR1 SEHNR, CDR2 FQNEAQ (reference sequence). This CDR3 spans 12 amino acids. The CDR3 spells CASSLAWGAQHF. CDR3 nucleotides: TGTGCCAGCAGCTTAGCGTGGGGAGCCCAGCATTTT.

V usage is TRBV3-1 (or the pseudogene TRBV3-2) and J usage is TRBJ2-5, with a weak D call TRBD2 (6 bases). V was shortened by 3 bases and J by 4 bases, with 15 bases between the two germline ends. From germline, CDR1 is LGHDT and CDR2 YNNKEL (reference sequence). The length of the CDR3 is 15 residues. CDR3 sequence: CASSHPGGEGETQYF. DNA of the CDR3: TGTGCCAGCAGCCACCCGGGCGGGGAAGGAGAGACCCAGTACTTC.

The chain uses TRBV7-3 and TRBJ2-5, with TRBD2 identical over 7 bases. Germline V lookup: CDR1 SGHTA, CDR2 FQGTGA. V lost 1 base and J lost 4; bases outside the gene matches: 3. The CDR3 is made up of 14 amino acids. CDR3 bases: TGTGCCAGCAGCTTAAACGGCGGGGGAGAGACCCAGTACTTC. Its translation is CASSLNGGGETQYF.

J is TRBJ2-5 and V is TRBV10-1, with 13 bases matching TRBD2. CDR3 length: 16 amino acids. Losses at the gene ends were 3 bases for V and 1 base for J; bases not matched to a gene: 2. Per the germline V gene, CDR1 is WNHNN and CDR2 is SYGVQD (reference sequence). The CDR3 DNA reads TGCGCCAGCAGTGAAGGGACTAGCGGGATCCAAGAGACCCAGTACTTC. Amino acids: CASSEGTSGIQETQYF.

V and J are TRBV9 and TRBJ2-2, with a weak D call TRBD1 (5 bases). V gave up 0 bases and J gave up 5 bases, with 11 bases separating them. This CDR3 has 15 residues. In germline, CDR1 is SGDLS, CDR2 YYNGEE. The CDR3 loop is CASSVDPGQTGELFF. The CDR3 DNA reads TGTGCCAGCAGCGTAGACCCAGGGCAAACCGGGGAGCTGTTTTTT.

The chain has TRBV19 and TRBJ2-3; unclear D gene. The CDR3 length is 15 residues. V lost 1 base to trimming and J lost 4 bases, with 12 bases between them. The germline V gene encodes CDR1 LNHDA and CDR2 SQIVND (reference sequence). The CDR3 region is CASSIVRQGPDTQYF. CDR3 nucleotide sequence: TGTGCCAGTAGTATAGTTCGACAAGGCCCAGATACGCAGTATTTT.

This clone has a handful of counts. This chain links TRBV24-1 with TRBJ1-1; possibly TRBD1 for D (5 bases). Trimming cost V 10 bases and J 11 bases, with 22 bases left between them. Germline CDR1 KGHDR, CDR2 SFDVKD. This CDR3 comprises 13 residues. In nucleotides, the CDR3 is TGTGCCACTTCTGAACGGAGGGGAGGGAGTGCTTTCTTT. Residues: CATSERRGGSAFF.